This T cell receptor beta chain originates from a study of TIL therapy for anti-PD-1-resistant metastatic lung cancer. Study at large: Most patients had lung adenocarcinoma; several tumors were EGFR-mutant, two ALK-rearranged; half smoked currently or formerly. Median tumor mutation burden was more than 1.4 mutations per megabase.

Time point meaning: pre-treatment sample, taken before nivolumab and TIL therapy. V shed 2 bases and J shed 7 bases, with 6 bases lying between them. The CDR3 is 13 residues long. This was the immunoSEQ v3 assay. Assay: immunoSEQ multiplex PCR; the TCRdb copy retains only in-frame clones and omits some. The profile shows about 59,000 clones, 81% of them singletons. Source: blood, taken at baseline. This clonotype was sampled from a person aged 25 to 80 with non-small cell lung cancer. The V gene is TRBV12-3 or TRBV12-4, the J gene TRBJ1-6; the D is unclear. CDR3 sequence reads: CASSLSENSPLHF. The CDR3 coding sequence is TGTGCCAGCAGTTTATCAGAAAATTCACCCCTCCACTTT.